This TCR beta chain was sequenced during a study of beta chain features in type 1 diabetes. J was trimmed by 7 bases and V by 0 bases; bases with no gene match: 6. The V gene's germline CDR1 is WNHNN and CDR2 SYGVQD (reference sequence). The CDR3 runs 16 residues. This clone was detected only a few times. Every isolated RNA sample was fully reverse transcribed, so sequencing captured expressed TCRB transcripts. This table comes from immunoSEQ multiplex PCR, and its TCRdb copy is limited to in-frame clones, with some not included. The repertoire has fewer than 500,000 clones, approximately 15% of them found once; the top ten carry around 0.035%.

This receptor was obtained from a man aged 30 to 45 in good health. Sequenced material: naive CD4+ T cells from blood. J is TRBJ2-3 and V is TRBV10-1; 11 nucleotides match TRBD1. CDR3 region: CASSESGTGGKNTQYF. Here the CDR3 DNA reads TGCGCCAGCAGTGAGTCTGGGACAGGGGGTAAGAATACGCAGTATTTT.